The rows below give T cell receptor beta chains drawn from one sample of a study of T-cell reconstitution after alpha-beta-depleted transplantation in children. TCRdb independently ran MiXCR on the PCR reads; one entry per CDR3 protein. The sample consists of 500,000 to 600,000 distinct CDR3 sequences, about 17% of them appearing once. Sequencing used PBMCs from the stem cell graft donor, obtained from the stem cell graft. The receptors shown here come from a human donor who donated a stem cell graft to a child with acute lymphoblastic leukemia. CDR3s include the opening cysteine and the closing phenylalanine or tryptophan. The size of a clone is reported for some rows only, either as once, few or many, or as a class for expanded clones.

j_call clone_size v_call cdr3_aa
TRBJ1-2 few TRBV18 CASSPPGQLGSYTF
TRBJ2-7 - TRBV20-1 CSARHLAGGPLSSYEQYF
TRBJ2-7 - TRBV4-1 CASSQGDFDRRCGYEQYF
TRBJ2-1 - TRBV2 CASRAPPGGEAFF
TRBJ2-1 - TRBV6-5 CASSYSTLNPGDEQFF
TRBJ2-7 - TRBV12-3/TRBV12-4 CASSPPSGVTAYEQYF
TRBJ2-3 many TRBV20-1 CSAPDRGQRTDTQYF
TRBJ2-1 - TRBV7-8 CASSAGQRNAYNEQFF
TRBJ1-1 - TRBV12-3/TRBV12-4 CASSFPGQGLTEAFF
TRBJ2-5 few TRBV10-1 CASSESGLAEETQYF
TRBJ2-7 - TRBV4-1 CASSHSSGSGYEQYF
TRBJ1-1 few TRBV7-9 CASSSGGSYTEAFF
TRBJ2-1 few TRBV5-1 CASSKRQQGFSYNEQFF
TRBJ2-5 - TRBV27 CASSFVGAGETQYF
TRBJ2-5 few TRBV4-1 CASSQPGLANQETQYF
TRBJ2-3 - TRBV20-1 CCAIAEGSLNTDTQYF
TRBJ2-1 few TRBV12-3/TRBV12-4 CASSRLAGGEQFF
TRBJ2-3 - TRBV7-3 CASSLTLAATTDTQYF
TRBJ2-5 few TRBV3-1 CASSQGWETQYF
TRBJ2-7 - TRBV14 CASSQGSGKKYF
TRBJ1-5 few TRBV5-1 CASSLAPDRGYQPQHF
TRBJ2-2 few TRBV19 CASSWGGSGELFF
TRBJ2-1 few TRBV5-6 CASSLGLAGGRDEQFF
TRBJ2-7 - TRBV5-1 CASSFEGGTGEQYF
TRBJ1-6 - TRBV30 CAWIPGQLNSPLHF